This T cell receptor (beta chain) was profiled in a study of shared clonotypes between healthy human individuals. Study-wide points: Sampling involved blood alone; tissue repertoires likely differ.

Sequencing was performed with immunoSEQ multiplex PCR; in TCRdb, only in-frame clones are kept and a portion is missing. The sample lists 1,100,000 or so clones, 75% to 85% seen once, with more than 0.45% in the top ten. Notes on this clone: What it binds is not known.

The material sequenced was memory CD4+ T cells from PBMCs. The subset is: CD45RA-negative fraction. The receptor comes from a man in his late teens or twenties in good health. Some clones in this sample may be carry-over from other donors' samples.

CDR3 in amino acids: CASSQPMGEQYF. The CDR3, as DNA: TGCGCCAGCAGCCAGCCAATGGGGGAGCAGTACTTC. This chain connects TRBV4-1 to TRBJ2-7; D gene ambiguous. Germline V gene sequence: CDR1 MGHRA, CDR2 YSYEKL. The CDR3 extends over 12 amino acids. V lost 3 bases and J lost 7, with 10 bases in between.